This T cell receptor beta chain originates from a study of identical twins. Study-level findings and limits: Findings came from cross-sectional statistics, without long-term follow-up of donors.

This clonotype turned up a few times. The target antigen is unknown. TCRdb redid the calling of the 5' RACE reads with MiXCR, one entry per CDR3 protein. The table lists just over 450,000 distinct CDR3 sequences, 12% to 15% of them singletons. The data were also submitted as part of a second study, on yellow fever vaccine responses in identical twins.

The sample was CD4+ T cells sorted from blood. The origin of this receptor is a young woman in good health.

The CDR3 loop reads CASSLSATGFNSPLHF. The DNA for the CDR3 is TGTGCCAGCAGCTTGTCTGCGACAGGGTTTAATTCACCCCTCCACTTT. The V gene is TRBV7-3, the J gene TRBJ1-6; 7 bases agree with TRBD1. V gave up 3 bases and J gave up 6 bases; unmatched junction bases: 8. CDR1 SGHTA and CDR2 FQGTGA come from the germline V gene. This CDR3 region has 16 residues.